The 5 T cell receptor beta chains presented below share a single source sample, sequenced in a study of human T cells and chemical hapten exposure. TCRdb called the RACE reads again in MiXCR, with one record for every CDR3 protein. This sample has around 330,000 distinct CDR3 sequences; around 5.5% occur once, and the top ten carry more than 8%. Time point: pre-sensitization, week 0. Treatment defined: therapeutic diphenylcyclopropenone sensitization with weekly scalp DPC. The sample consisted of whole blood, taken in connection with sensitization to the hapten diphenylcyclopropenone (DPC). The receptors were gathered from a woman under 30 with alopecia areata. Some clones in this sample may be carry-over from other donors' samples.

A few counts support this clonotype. The CDR3 region has the DNA TGTGCCAGCAGTTTAGGAGGGGCCGTGGAGCAGTTCTTC. Translated: CASSLGGAVEQFF. V and J are TRBV12-3 or TRBV12-4 and TRBJ2-1, with D perhaps TRBD1 or TRBD2 (5 bases each). V lost 1 base to trimming and J lost 10 bases, with 11 bases between them. This CDR3 spans 13 amino acids.

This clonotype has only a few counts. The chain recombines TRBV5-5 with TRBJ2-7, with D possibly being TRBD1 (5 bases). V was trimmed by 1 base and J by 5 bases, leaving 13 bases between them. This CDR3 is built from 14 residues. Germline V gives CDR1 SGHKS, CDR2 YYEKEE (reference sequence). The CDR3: CASSLSAQGHEQYF. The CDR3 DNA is TGTGCCAGCAGCTTGTCTGCTCAGGGTCACGAGCAGTACTTC. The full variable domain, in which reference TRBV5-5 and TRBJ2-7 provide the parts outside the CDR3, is DAGVTQSPTHLIKTRGQQVTLRCSPISGHKSVSWYQQVLGQGPQFIFQYYEKEERGRGNFPDRFSARQFPNYSSELNVNALLLGDSALYLCASSLSAQGHEQYFGPGTRLTVT.

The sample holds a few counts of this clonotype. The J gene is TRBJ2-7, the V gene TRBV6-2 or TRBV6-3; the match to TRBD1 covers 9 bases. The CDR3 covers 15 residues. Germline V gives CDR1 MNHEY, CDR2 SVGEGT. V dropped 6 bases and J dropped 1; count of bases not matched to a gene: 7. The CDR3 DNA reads TGTGCCAGCAGACGGACCGGGACAGGGTCCTACGAGCAGTACTTC. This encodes CASRRTGTGSYEQYF.

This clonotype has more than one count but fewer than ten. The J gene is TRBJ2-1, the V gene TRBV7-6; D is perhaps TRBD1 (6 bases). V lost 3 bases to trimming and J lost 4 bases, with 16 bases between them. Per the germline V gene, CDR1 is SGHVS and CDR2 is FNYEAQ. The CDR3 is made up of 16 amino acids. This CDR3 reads CASSLGASERYNEQFF. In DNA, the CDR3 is TGTGCCAGCAGCTTGGGGGCCAGCGAGCGTTACAATGAGCAGTTCTTC.

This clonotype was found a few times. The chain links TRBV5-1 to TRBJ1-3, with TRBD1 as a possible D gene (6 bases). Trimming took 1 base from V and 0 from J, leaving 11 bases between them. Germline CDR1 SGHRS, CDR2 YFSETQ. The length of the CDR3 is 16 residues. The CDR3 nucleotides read TGCGCCAGCAGCTTGTCCGGGACACCCTCTGGAAACACCATATATTTT. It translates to CASSLSGTPSGNTIYF. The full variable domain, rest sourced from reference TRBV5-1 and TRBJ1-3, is KAGVTQTPRYLIKTRGQQVTLSCSPISGHRSVSWYQQTPGQGLQFLFEYFSETQRNKGNFPGRFSGRQFSNSRSEMNVSTLELGDSALYLCASSLSGTPSGNTIYFGEGSWLTVV.